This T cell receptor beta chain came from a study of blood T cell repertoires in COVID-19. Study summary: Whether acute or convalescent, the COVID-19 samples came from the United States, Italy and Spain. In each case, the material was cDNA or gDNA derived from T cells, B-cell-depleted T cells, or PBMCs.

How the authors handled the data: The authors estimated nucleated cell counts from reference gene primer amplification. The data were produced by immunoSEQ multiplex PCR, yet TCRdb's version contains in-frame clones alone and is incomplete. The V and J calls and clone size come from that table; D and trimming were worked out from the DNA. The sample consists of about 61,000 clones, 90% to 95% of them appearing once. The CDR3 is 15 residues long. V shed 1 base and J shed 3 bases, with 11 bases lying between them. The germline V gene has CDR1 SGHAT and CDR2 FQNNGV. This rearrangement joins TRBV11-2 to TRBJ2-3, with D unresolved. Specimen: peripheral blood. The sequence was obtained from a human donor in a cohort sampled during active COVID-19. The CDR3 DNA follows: TGTGCCAGCAGCTTAGCAGGCCAGGTGACAGATACGCAGTATTTT. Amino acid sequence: CASSLAGQVTDTQYF.